Shown below are 15 T cell receptor beta chains from a single sample sequenced in a study of response to subunit inactivated influenza vaccine. In TCRdb, the RT-PCR reads were re-called with MiXCR into one record per CDR3 protein. The sample holds 500,000 to 550,000 distinct CDR3 sequences, about 7.2% seen once. Sample: PBMCs from blood, taken around 2 years after vaccination. Receptor source: a man between 50 and 70 years old who received an inactivated influenza vaccine.

This sequence joins TRBV7-3 and TRBJ2-7; D is unresolved. This CDR3 contains 13 residues. V dropped 1 base and J dropped 5 bases, with 9 bases sitting between them. Germline V CDR1 and CDR2: SGHTA, FQGTGA. CDR3 sequence: CASSLSARHEQYF. The CDR3 coding sequence is TGTGCCAGCAGCTTAAGTGCGAGGCACGAGCAGTACTTC.

The DNA of the CDR3 is TGTGCCAGCAGTTTCCCGAGGGATCAAAATGAAAAACTGTTTTTT. Translating it yields CASSFPRDQNEKLFF. The genes are TRBV27 and TRBJ1-4, with D uncertain. CDR1 is MNHEY and CDR2 is SMNVEV in the germline V gene (reference sequence). The length of the CDR3 is 15 residues. V lost 3 bases and J 5 bases, leaving 13 bases between the germline ends.

The chain is built from TRBV29-1 and TRBJ1-2; TRBD1 aligns across 7 bases. Germline V lookup: CDR1 SQVTM, CDR2 ANQGSEA. This CDR3 region has 13 residues. The ends lost 0 bases at V and 7 bases at J; junction bases unmatched: 5. CDR3 amino acids: CSVEERPGGGYTF. CDR3 bases: TGCAGCGTTGAAGAAAGGCCAGGGGGTGGCTACACCTTC. The full variable domain, in which reference TRBV29-1 and TRBJ1-2 provide the parts outside the CDR3, is SAVISQKPSRDICQRGTSLTIQCQVDSQVTMMFWYRQQPGQSLTLIATANQGSEATYESGFVIDKFPISRPNLTFSTLTVSNMSPEDSSIYLCSVEERPGGGYTFGSGTRLTVV.

This clonotype was detected many times. This chain uses TRBV29-1 with TRBJ2-7; weak D call: TRBD2 (5 bases). V was pared by 5 bases and J by 2 bases, with 16 bases between. The CDR3 is 14 residues long. Germline V gene data show CDR1 as SQVTM and CDR2 as ANQGSEA. CDR3 in DNA: TGCAGCGTTATCACTGACGGGAAAACCTACGAGCAGTACTTC. Its protein is CSVITDGKTYEQYF.

In its sample, this clonotype was seen a few times. The CDR3 protein is CASSPRRNNEQFF. In nucleotides, the CDR3 is TGTGCCAGCAGCCCGCGCAGGAATAATGAGCAGTTCTTC. This chain joins TRBV3-1 and TRBJ2-1; D remains unclear. The CDR3 extends over 13 amino acids. Germline V gene data show CDR1 as LGHDT and CDR2 as YNNKEL (reference sequence). V was shortened by 4 bases and J by 7 bases, with 11 bases between the two germline ends.

This clonotype was counted a few times. The junction departs from germline at one end; a sequencing error may be responsible. In DNA, the CDR3 is TGCGCCAGCAGTCAAGAAGGGGGAGGAAGGGCGGGTGGCTACACCTTC. Amino acid sequence: CASSQEGGGRAGGYTF. This chain links TRBV4-1 with TRBJ1-2; D may be TRBD1 (6 bases). Germline V lookup: CDR1 MGHRA, CDR2 YSYEKL. The length of the CDR3 is 16 residues.

This clonotype has a handful of counts. This chain joins TRBV10-2 and TRBJ2-3; 11 bases match TRBD2. This CDR3 has 14 amino acids. J lost 2 bases, V lost 6 bases, and 1 base had no gene match. The germline V gene encodes CDR1 WSHSY and CDR2 SAAADI. Written as DNA, the CDR3 is TGCGCCAGCAGGACTAGCGGGACCACAGATACGCAGTATTTT. Protein: CASRTSGTTDTQYF.

This clonotype was observed a handful of times. V and J are TRBV5-1 and TRBJ2-5; D perhaps matches TRBD1 (6 bases). The V gene lost 3 bases and the J gene lost 1 base, with 13 bases spanning the gap. The CDR3 is 15 residues long. Germline values: CDR1 SGHRS, CDR2 YFSETQ. CDR3 sequence: CASSSGGHLQETQYF. CDR3 nucleotide sequence: TGCGCCAGCAGCTCTGGGGGCCACCTCCAAGAGACCCAGTACTTC.

The chain carries TRBV7-2 and TRBJ1-4, with no clear D. The CDR3 is 15 residues long. The germline V gene encodes CDR1 SGHTA and CDR2 FQGNSA. The V end was cut by 1 base, the J end by 8 bases, with 14 bases between. The CDR3 DNA follows: TGTGCCAGCAGCTTAGTGGCCTCGCTCCAAGAAAAACTGTTTTTT. This gives the protein CASSLVASLQEKLFF.

The chain joins TRBV20-1 to TRBJ2-3; unclear D gene. V was pared by 0 bases and J by 10 bases, with 20 bases between. The CDR3 loop spans 15 amino acids. From germline, CDR1 is DFQATT and CDR2 SNEGSKA (reference sequence). The CDR3 spells CSARDPQRSGDAQYF. The CDR3 DNA reads TGCAGTGCTAGAGATCCCCAGAGGAGTGGGGATGCGCAGTATTTT.

This clonotype was recorded many times. V and J are TRBV15 and TRBJ2-1; 8 bases map to TRBD1. Germline V gene lookup returns CDR1 LNHNV and CDR2 YYDKDF (reference sequence). This CDR3 contains 16 residues. With V trimmed by 1 base and J by 10 bases, 12 bases remained unmatched. The CDR3 DNA follows: TGTGCCACCAGCAGAGCGGACAGGGCGCTGGGAGAGGAGCAGTTCTTC. This translates into CATSRADRALGEEQFF.

The chain couples TRBV29-1 to TRBJ2-1, with TRBD2 matching over 8 bases. This CDR3 contains 16 residues. The germline V gene has CDR1 SQVTM and CDR2 ANQGSEA. V dropped 7 bases and J dropped 6; count of bases not matched to a gene: 17. CDR3 nucleotide sequence: TGCAGCGGCCTTGGGGTGCCAGCGGGAGATTTCAATGAGCAGTTCTTC. Its translation: CSGLGVPAGDFNEQFF.

V usage is TRBV28 and J usage is TRBJ1-6, with 7 bases that match TRBD1. Germline CDR1 is MDHEN and CDR2 is SYDVKM. The CDR3 has 14 amino acids. Trimming at V came to 3 bases and at J to 7 bases, leaving 3 bases not matched to a gene. For the CDR3, the DNA is TGTGCCAGCAGTTTTCAGACAGGGAATTCACCCCTCCACTTT. Its translation is CASSFQTGNSPLHF.

A few counts support this clonotype. The chain carries TRBV3-1 and TRBJ1-2; 8 nucleotides align to TRBD1. The CDR3 length is 15 residues. CDR1 is LGHDT and CDR2 is YNNKEL in the germline V gene (reference sequence). V shed 0 bases and J 3 bases; nucleotides not matched to a gene: 3. This chain's CDR3 is CASSQDRTGHYGYTF. The CDR3 nucleotides read TGTGCCAGCAGCCAAGATAGGACAGGGCACTATGGCTACACCTTC.

This clonotype was observed a few times. CDR3 region: CASSLGTSGRVAFF. CDR3 sequence (DNA): TGTGCCAGCAGCTTGGGGACTAGCGGGAGGGTTGCGTTCTTC. This chain links TRBV5-4 with TRBJ2-1; 15 positions agree with TRBD2. V was clipped by 0 bases and J by 15 bases; unmatched bases: 4. The CDR3 is 14 residues long. Germline V CDR1 and CDR2: SGHNT, YYREEE (reference sequence).